These 27 T cell receptor beta chains share one sample of origin, sequenced in a study of human T cells and chemical hapten exposure. In TCRdb, the RACE reads were re-called with MiXCR into one record per CDR3 protein. Of some 350,000 distinct CDR3 sequences detected, around 7% appear once; the ten largest clones hold 7.5% to 8.5%. Noted time point: patch test 1, 2 weeks after DPC sensitization. As for treatment: therapeutic diphenylcyclopropenone sensitization with weekly scalp DPC. The sequencing here drew on whole blood, taken in connection with sensitization to the hapten diphenylcyclopropenone (DPC). Receptors originate from a young woman with alopecia areata. Some clones in this sample may be carry-over from other donors' samples.

The sample holds a few counts of this clonotype. The chain joins TRBV5-6 to TRBJ2-7; D is undetermined. The CDR3 runs to 12 residues. The germline CDR1 and CDR2 sequences are SGHDT and YYEEEE. The ends were cut back, 4 bases at V and 7 bases at J, with 12 bases in the middle. The DNA of the CDR3 is TGTGCCAGCAGCGTCACCCCGAGAGAGCAGTACTTC. The encoded protein is CASSVTPREQYF. Based on the CDR3 plus reference TRBV5-6 and TRBJ2-7, the full variable domain is DAGVTQSPTHLIKTRGQQVTLRCSPKSGHDTVSWYQQALGQGPQFIFQYYEEEERQRGNFPDRFSGHQFPNYSSELNVNALLLGDSALYLCASSVTPREQYFGPGTRLTVT.

This clonotype was found many times. The J gene is TRBJ2-2, the V gene TRBV7-9; tentatively, D is TRBD1 or TRBD2 (6 bases each). The CDR3 runs 16 residues. V was clipped by 4 bases and J by 6 bases, with 18 bases between them. Germline lookup yields CDR1 SEHNR and CDR2 FQNEAQ (reference sequence). CDR3 loop: CASSSRGGISSGELFF. In DNA, the CDR3 is TGTGCCAGCAGCTCTCGAGGGGGGATAAGTTCCGGGGAGCTGTTTTTT.

The chain recombines TRBV4-2 with TRBJ2-3; a possible D gene is TRBD2 (7 bases). CDR1 is LGHNA, CDR2 YNFKEQ, per germline. CDR3 length: 17 amino acids. Trimming removed 4 bases at V and 3 bases at J, with 20 bases between. This chain's CDR3 is CASSRSPKGGGTDTQYF. CDR3 in DNA: TGTGCCAGCAGCCGAAGCCCGAAGGGGGGGGGTACAGATACGCAGTATTTT.

The sample holds many counts of this clonotype. The chain links TRBV24-1 to TRBJ2-1; 13 bases line up with TRBD2. The CDR3 spans 17 residues. V was clipped by 4 bases and J by 4 bases; unmatched bases: 6. Per germline, CDR1 KGHDR and CDR2 SFDVKD. In DNA form, the CDR3 reads TGTGCCACCAGTGAAATACCGACTAGCGGGGGGTACAATGAGCAGTTCTTC. It yields the protein CATSEIPTSGGYNEQFF.

The chain carries TRBV11-2 and TRBJ1-1; D gene ambiguous. Germline assignment: CDR1 SGHAT and CDR2 FQNNGV. The CDR3 totals 15 residues. The V gene lost 1 base and the J gene lost 0 bases, with 9 bases spanning the gap. The CDR3 loop reads CASSLGGGMNTEAFF. CDR3 DNA: TGTGCCAGCAGCTTAGGTGGCGGCATGAACACTGAAGCTTTCTTT.

This clonotype was observed a handful of times. This rearrangement joins TRBV12-3 or TRBV12-4 to TRBJ2-1; 12 nucleotides line up with TRBD1. V was pared by 6 bases and J by 7 bases, with 10 bases of the junction left unmatched. CDR3 length: 16 amino acids. The CDR3 protein is CASSPAGTGGVNEQFF. The CDR3 bases are TGTGCCAGCAGCCCCGCCGGGACAGGGGGCGTGAATGAGCAGTTCTTC.

A few counts support this clonotype. This chain joins TRBV20-1 and TRBJ1-2; no definite D call. Trimming took off 0 bases at V and 0 bases at J, with 14 bases between the two ends. Germline assignment: CDR1 DFQATT and CDR2 SNEGSKA (reference sequence). The length of the CDR3 is 16 residues. CDR3 protein: CSARDFSQDPNYGYTF. The DNA of the CDR3 is TGCAGTGCTAGAGACTTTAGTCAGGATCCTAACTATGGCTACACCTTC.

This clonotype occurred many times. The gene calls are TRBV4-3 and TRBJ2-5; no reliable D call. CDR3 length equals 14 residues. Per the germline V gene, CDR1 is LGHNA and CDR2 is YSLEER. V was cut by 0 bases and J by 5 bases, with 10 bases left in between. The CDR3 loop is CASSQDRTSETQYF. The CDR3 bases are TGCGCCAGCAGCCAAGATCGCACTTCGGAGACCCAGTACTTC.

The chain joins TRBV5-1 to TRBJ2-6; 8 nucleotides align to TRBD1. The trim removed 4 bases at V and 0 bases at J, leaving 12 bases unmatched. CDR1 and CDR2 from the germline V gene are SGHRS and YFSETQ. CDR3 length: 19 residues. This CDR3 is CASSPCPGTGTSGANVLTF. The CDR3 coding sequence is TGCGCCAGCAGCCCGTGTCCCGGGACAGGTACCTCTGGGGCCAACGTCCTGACTTTC.

Comments on this clonotype: Mismatch with germline at one junction end may stem from a read error. The V and J genes are TRBV12-3 or TRBV12-4 and TRBJ1-6; D unresolved. The CDR3 is 13 residues long. The CDR3 DNA sequence: TGTACCAGCAGTTTTTTTGATAATTCACCCCTCCACTTT. As protein: CTSSFFDNSPLHF.

This clonotype has a handful of counts. A junction end diverges from the germline sequence, so it may reflect a read error. This rearrangement joins TRBV4-1 to TRBJ2-1; the D is unclear. The CDR3 has 13 residues. Germline lookup yields CDR1 MGHRA and CDR2 YSYEKL. This CDR3 reads CASSQGRTELPLF. The CDR3, as DNA: TGCGCCAGCAGCCAGGGTCGGACGGAACTCCCGCTCTTC.

This clonotype was seen a handful of times. V usage is TRBV6-5 and J usage is TRBJ1-2; TRBD1 aligns across 7 bases. The CDR3 is 17 residues long. CDR1 is MNHEY, CDR2 SVGAGI, per germline. The junction had 13 bases not matched to a gene; V was cut back by 2 bases and J by 4 bases. CDR3 protein: CASSYLEVEGAIYGYTF. In DNA, the CDR3 is TGTGCCAGCAGTTACCTGGAGGTCGAGGGGGCCATCTATGGCTACACCTTC.

On this clonotype itself: This may be a read error, as it is one base from a much larger clone. The chain employs TRBV29-1 and TRBJ2-7; D gene ambiguous. The V gene's germline CDR1 is SQVTM and CDR2 ANQGSEA. The CDR3 runs 12 residues. V dropped 7 bases and J dropped 5 bases, with 15 bases sitting between them. CDR3 DNA sequence: TGCAGCGCTGATATTACAGCCCACGAGCAGTACTTC. Its translation: CSADITAHEQYF.

This clonotype has a handful of counts. The chain carries TRBV7-9 and TRBJ2-7; 11 nucleotides agree with TRBD1. Looked up from germline, CDR1 is SEHNR and CDR2 is FQNEAQ (reference sequence). The CDR3 runs to 15 residues. V dropped 3 bases and J dropped 4; count of bases not matched to a gene: 5. The CDR3 DNA follows: TGTGCCAGCAGCTTCGGACAGGGGGCATTTTACGAGCAGTACTTC. This encodes CASSFGQGAFYEQYF.

The V gene is TRBV5-4, the J gene TRBJ2-3, with 11 nucleotides matching TRBD2. The CDR3 loop spans 15 amino acids. J lost 9 bases, V lost 7 bases, and 13 bases had no gene match. The germline gives CDR1 SGHNT, CDR2 YYREEE (reference sequence). The CDR3 reads CASLESSGGALTQYF. The CDR3 region has the DNA TGTGCCAGCTTGGAGAGTAGCGGGGGGGCCCTGACGCAGTATTTT.

The table lists this clonotype with a few counts. The rearrangement joins TRBV9 to TRBJ2-3, with D uncertain. CDR3 length: 15 amino acids. The germline V gene encodes CDR1 SGDLS and CDR2 YYNGEE. V was shortened by 0 bases and J by 0 bases, with 8 bases between the two germline ends. The CDR3 spells CASSVDRLSTDTQYF. The CDR3 DNA is TGTGCCAGCAGCGTAGATAGGCTTAGCACAGATACGCAGTATTTT.

This clonotype has at least ten counts. The chain employs TRBV7-9 and TRBJ2-6, with 10 bases lining up with TRBD1. Germline V lookup: CDR1 SEHNR, CDR2 FQNEAQ (reference sequence). The junction had 7 bases not matched to a gene; V was cut back by 6 bases and J by 8 bases. The CDR3 is made up of 15 amino acids. The CDR3 coding sequence is TGTGCCAGCAGGAGGGGGACAGGGGAAACCAACGTCCTGACTTTC. Protein sequence: CASRRGTGETNVLTF. The full variable domain, rest sourced from reference TRBV7-9 and TRBJ2-6, is DTGVSQNPRHKITKRGQNVTFRCDPISEHNRLYWYRQTLGQGPEFLTYFQNEAQLEKSRLLSDRFSAERPKGSFSTLEIQRTEQGDSAMYLCASRRGTGETNVLTFGAGSRLTVL.

The chain combines TRBV6-2 or TRBV6-3 with TRBJ2-5; maybe TRBD1 (6 bases). Trimming removed 2 bases at V and 13 bases at J, with 14 bases between. Germline-derived CDR1 and CDR2 are MNHEY and SVGEGT. The CDR3 sequence is 12 residues long. CDR3 protein: CASSYGTTPGYF. The DNA for the CDR3 is TGTGCCAGCAGTTACGGGACAACCCCGGGGTACTTC.

The chain couples TRBV4-2 to TRBJ2-5; weak D call: TRBD2 (6 bases). The CDR3 loop spans 15 amino acids. Per germline, CDR1 LGHNA and CDR2 YNFKEQ. V lost 2 bases and J 1 base, leaving 11 bases between the germline ends. The CDR3 here is CASSQLGGGQETQYF. The DNA of the CDR3 is TGTGCCAGCAGCCAACTGGGAGGTGGCCAAGAGACCCAGTACTTC.

This clonotype was seen a handful of times. The chain has TRBV10-3 and TRBJ2-3, with D perhaps matching TRBD2 (7 bases). The CDR3 extends over 15 amino acids. V gave up 4 bases and J gave up 2 bases, with 13 bases separating them. CDR1 is ENHRY, CDR2 SYGVKD, per germline. The DNA of the CDR3 is TGTGCCATCAGTGGCGGGGGCCCGCACACAGATACGCAGTATTTT. It yields the protein CAISGGGPHTDTQYF.

This clonotype was recorded a few times. J is TRBJ2-3 and V is TRBV27; no reliable D call. Trimming left V 4 bases short and J 0 bases short, with 11 bases between. The CDR3 has 15 amino acids. From germline, CDR1 is MNHEY and CDR2 SMNVEV (reference sequence). The CDR3 nucleotides read TGTGCCAGCAGTTCCGAATATCAGAGCACAGATACGCAGTATTTT. Amino acid sequence: CASSSEYQSTDTQYF.

This clonotype occurred many times. V and J are TRBV12-5 and TRBJ1-1; TRBD1 matches at 10 bases. The V gene end was trimmed by 6 bases and the J gene end by 5 bases; junction bases not matched to a gene: 9. Per germline, CDR1 LGHNT and CDR2 FRNRAP. The CDR3 consists of 15 residues. CDR3 DNA: TGTGCTAGTGGGACAGGTACGGGACAGGGGACTGAAGCTTTCTTT. This translates into CASGTGTGQGTEAFF.

This clonotype was seen many times. The chain couples TRBV6-5 to TRBJ2-3, with 10 nucleotides matching TRBD1. Trimming cost V 7 bases and J 3 bases; bases outside gene matches: 7. The germline gives CDR1 MNHEY, CDR2 SVGAGI. This CDR3 is built from 15 residues. The CDR3 nucleotides are TGTGCCAGCATGCCGACAGGGGGCGCAACAGATACGCAGTATTTT. This translates into CASMPTGGATDTQYF.

V and J are TRBV12-3 or TRBV12-4 and TRBJ1-1, with 8 bases aligning to TRBD1. Losses at the gene ends were 7 bases for V and 3 bases for J; bases not matched to a gene: 4. CDR3 size: 13 residues. The CDR3: CASTRGQYTEAFF. The CDR3 DNA reads as TGTGCCAGCACCAGGGGGCAGTACACTGAAGCTTTCTTT.

This clonotype was detected many times. The J gene is TRBJ2-5, the V gene TRBV7-9; 8 bases match TRBD1. The J segment lost 2 bases and the V segment lost 5 bases, leaving 10 bases of the junction unmatched. The CDR3 spans 16 residues. In germline, CDR1 is SEHNR, CDR2 FQNEAQ (reference sequence). The CDR3 here is CASSPKRGQGQETQYF. Here the CDR3 DNA reads TGTGCCAGCAGCCCTAAAAGAGGACAGGGTCAAGAGACCCAGTACTTC.

Only a few counts were recorded for this clonotype. The chain is built from TRBV5-1 and TRBJ2-5; tentative D call: TRBD2 (5 bases). V lost 2 bases and J 0 bases, leaving 5 bases between the germline ends. Germline assignment: CDR1 SGHRS and CDR2 YFSETQ. This CDR3 contains 13 residues. DNA of the CDR3: TGCGCCAGCAGCTTCGGGGACCAAGAGACCCAGTACTTC. It yields the protein CASSFGDQETQYF.

This rearrangement joins TRBV7-9 to TRBJ1-1; D is unclear. V lost 2 bases and J 4 bases, leaving 11 bases between the germline ends. This CDR3 contains 14 residues. CDR1 is SEHNR and CDR2 is FQNEAQ in the germline V gene (reference sequence). CDR3 sequence reads: CASSLIFIVTEAFF. The CDR3 DNA reads as TGTGCCAGCAGCTTAATTTTCATTGTCACTGAAGCTTTCTTT. The full variable domain, completed using reference TRBV7-9 and TRBJ1-1, is DTGVSQNPRHKITKRGQNVTFRCDPISEHNRLYWYRQTLGQGPEFLTYFQNEAQLEKSRLLSDRFSAERPKGSFSTLEIQRTEQGDSAMYLCASSLIFIVTEAFFGQGTRLTVV.